The present T cell receptor (beta chain) was sequenced within a study of blood T cell repertoires in COVID-19. Overall study: Some COVID-19 samples were acute and others convalescent; all came from the United States, Italy and Spain. T cells, B-cell-depleted T cells, or PBMCs supplied cDNA or gDNA.

In the study's own analysis: Amplification of reference gene primers was used by the study to estimate nucleated cell counts. TCRdb's copy holds only in-frame clones and misses some; the assay was immunoSEQ multiplex PCR. The V and J calls and clone size come from that table; D and trimming were worked out from the DNA. The sample has 300,000 or so clones, roughly nine tenths seen once; the top ten hold over 2%. CDR3 length equals 13 residues. Trimming took 7 bases from V and 2 from J; bases not matched to a gene: 5. Germline loops: CDR1 SQVTM, CDR2 ANQGSEA. Of note for this clone: The sample contains more than one DNA sequence encoding this CDR3.

V gene TRBV29-1 combines with J gene TRBJ1-2, with 9 bases matching TRBD1. The sequenced sample consisted of peripheral blood. The TCR comes from a woman aged 25-40 years with COVID-19, enrolled during active disease. The CDR3 sequence: CSATGGTNYGYTF. Written as DNA, the CDR3 is TGCAGCGCTACAGGGGGCACCAACTATGGCTACACCTTC.